This TCR beta chain came from a study of neurological immune-mediated disorders (dated by TCRdb to the late 2010s). Context from the whole study: Of the roughly 34 multiple sclerosis patients, 31 had relapsing-remitting MS and 3 had secondary progressive MS. The 90 to 110 TCR-beta libraries covered PBMC samples along with longitudinal samples, technical triplicates, and paired sorted CD4+ and CD8+ T-cell subsets. The cohort comprised about 70 subjects: approximately 15 HAM/TSP patients, 35 or so multiple sclerosis patients and approximately 20 healthy controls. Peripheral blood TCR-beta repertoires from HTLV-I-associated myelopathy (HAM/TSP) patients, multiple sclerosis patients and healthy controls were compared by UMI-based sequencing.

The germline V gene (reference sequence) yields SEHNR for CDR1 and FQNEAQ for CDR2. After removal of 8 bases from V and 3 bases from J, the junction retains 6 bases not matched to a gene. The CDR3, cysteine through phenylalanine, is 14 amino acids long. The sequence is cut down to CDR3 DNA, 42 bases in frame from base 1. This clonotype was picked up many times. Its antigen has not been determined. The sample holds no much larger clone one base away, and base qualities are not on file. For the unsorted PBMC libraries, 2 million PBMCs were stored in RNAlater at -80 degrees C until RNA extraction and were used to generate the libraries. The multiple sclerosis patients were enrolled in a US clinical protocol that used magnetic resonance imaging to evaluate disease progression. Peripheral blood was subjected to Ficoll-Hypaque density gradient centrifugation to isolate PBMCs, which were then cryopreserved in liquid nitrogen.

The paper's findings and limits, for the study overall: TCR clonal expansion was highest in HAM/TSP patients and lowest in MS patients, with MS patients falling below even healthy controls. No identical CDR3 amino acid sequences were shared among expanded clones across subjects, suggesting private TCR-beta repertoires in all groups. Phylogenetic analysis grouped repertoires from 18 of 34 MS patients into a cluster of related CDR3 sequences, suggesting a possible repertoire-level signature. The MS cluster showed no association with clinical or MRI features, and the authors stated that larger cohorts are needed.

To synthesize cDNA, template-switch 5'RACE was performed with a primer carrying a 10-nucleotide random unique molecular identifier so that each TCR transcript was tagged. Every sequencing run covered 15-18 subjects and yielded more than 160 million TCR-beta sequences. The RNeasy kit was used for extraction of total RNA. The KAPA Real-time Library Amplification kit was used to amplify TCR-beta VDJ regions with primers targeting the TCR constant region and the 5'RACE anchor. Sample indexes and Illumina adaptors were added in a first PCR, after which library yield was increased in a second PCR. After purification with Ampure beads, the TCR product of roughly 650 bp was size-selected on a 2% E-gel SizeSelection system. Library quality was checked on a Bioanalyzer, concentration was measured with Qubit, and libraries were quantified with the Kapa Library Quantification kit before pooling. An Illumina HiSeq 2500 sequenced the libraries paired-end 2 x 150 bp. To increase sequence diversity, roughly 24-30% phiX was spiked into each library pool. In the authors' own workflow: Quality-filtered reads were processed with the UMI-based MiGEC pipeline, and over 90% of raw TCR sequences were removed by the MiGEC pipeline during error correction. IMGT germline references were used for aligning VDJ genes, and each clonotype was defined as a unique CDR3 amino acid sequence together with its V-J genes. Clonal expansion, Shannon diversity and CDR3 relatedness were evaluated with VDJtools (CalcPairwiseDistances, ClusterSamples), while phylogenetic trees were built in CLCbio workbench. A clone was classed as expanded if it had 8 or more unique UMIs, a cutoff based on coefficient-of-variation modelling across technical triplicates. TCRdb trimmed public reads at Q25 via fastp, called clones via MiXCR and kept in-frame beta chains. CDR3 protein sequences are deduplicated, and each keeps its most common genes and DNA. These V and J calls originate from TCRdb's pipeline instead of the authors' own analysis. Present in this sample are around 65,000 distinct CDR3 sequences, roughly 5.6% of which were seen just once. Of the sample, around 5.1% is held by the ten largest clones.

This TCR came from a human donor with multiple sclerosis. The donor label of this sample is uncertain. The source material was PBMCs. The chain is assembled from TRBV7-9 and TRBJ1-1, with 10 junctional bases fitting TRBD1. The CDR3 in this case is CASGKTGGHTEAFF. The DNA is TGTGCCAGCGGGAAGACAGGGGGCCACACTGAAGCTTTCTTT.